This is a list of T cell receptor beta chains from one sample in a study of blood T cells in healthy people across ages. TCRdb itself ran the 5' RACE reads through MiXCR, one entry per CDR3 protein. The table records 1.5 million to 2 million distinct CDR3 sequences, about 50% of them present only once. Sequences were obtained from blood. These receptor sequences come from a woman aged 35 to 49 in good health. Both conserved end residues are trimmed from each CDR3. Fields, in order: CDR3 protein, J gene, V gene, clone size. Expanded clones get a size class; other rows say once, few or many, or leave the size out.

cdr3_aa: ASHGGAYEQY; j_call: TRBJ2-7; v_call: TRBV21-1; clone_size: .
cdr3_aa: ASSIWTSGGHNEQF; j_call: TRBJ2-1; v_call: TRBV7-6; clone_size: .
cdr3_aa: ASSYDGGETQY; j_call: TRBJ2-5; v_call: TRBV6-5; clone_size: few
cdr3_aa: ASSVQGVRGETQY; j_call: .; v_call: TRBV6-1; clone_size: few
cdr3_aa: ASSLEPFTDTQY; j_call: TRBJ2-3; v_call: TRBV11-1; clone_size: few
cdr3_aa: ASSELGGTDTQY; j_call: TRBJ2-3; v_call: TRBV12-3/TRBV12-4; clone_size: .
cdr3_aa: ASRKTLAGATYEQY; j_call: TRBJ2-7; v_call: TRBV5-1; clone_size: few
cdr3_aa: ATTQKDNEQY; j_call: TRBJ2-7; v_call: TRBV24-1; clone_size: few
cdr3_aa: SVEGRLTDGYT; j_call: TRBJ1-2; v_call: TRBV29-1; clone_size: .
cdr3_aa: ASSAVWEANYGYT; j_call: TRBJ1-2; v_call: TRBV5-5; clone_size: few
cdr3_aa: ASSQAGRQGGSQPQH; j_call: TRBJ1-5; v_call: TRBV4-2; clone_size: .
cdr3_aa: ASRHTSGDSTHEQF; j_call: TRBJ2-1; v_call: TRBV7-9; clone_size: .
cdr3_aa: ASSSGQGPATEAF; j_call: TRBJ1-1; v_call: TRBV18; clone_size: .
cdr3_aa: ASSMTTGGEYGYT; j_call: TRBJ1-2; v_call: TRBV4-3; clone_size: few
cdr3_aa: ASSSAGQSYGYT; j_call: TRBJ1-2; v_call: TRBV7-8; clone_size: .
cdr3_aa: SARYGGASTGTQY; j_call: TRBJ2-3; v_call: TRBV20-1; clone_size: .
cdr3_aa: ASSVTGGGKNIQY; j_call: TRBJ2-4; v_call: TRBV11-2; clone_size: .
cdr3_aa: SARDRRGRIQPQH; j_call: TRBJ1-5; v_call: TRBV20-1; clone_size: .
cdr3_aa: AGSVDHNYGYT; j_call: TRBJ1-2; v_call: TRBV7-9; clone_size: .
cdr3_aa: SARSTHTAHYGYT; j_call: TRBJ1-2; v_call: TRBV20-1; clone_size: .
cdr3_aa: ASSFRQAYEQY; j_call: TRBJ2-7; v_call: TRBV27; clone_size: .
cdr3_aa: ATSDLLVGEQF; j_call: TRBJ2-1; v_call: TRBV24-1; clone_size: once
cdr3_aa: ASSSSPGRSEQY; j_call: TRBJ2-7; v_call: TRBV28; clone_size: .
cdr3_aa: ASSLKDSSPLH; j_call: TRBJ1-6; v_call: TRBV5-1; clone_size: few
cdr3_aa: ASSFVGANVLT; j_call: TRBJ2-6; v_call: TRBV5-6; clone_size: few
cdr3_aa: ASSFSLLGGEQY; j_call: TRBJ2-7; v_call: TRBV28; clone_size: .
cdr3_aa: ASSYSRGTLPYNEQF; j_call: TRBJ2-1; v_call: TRBV6-2/TRBV6-3; clone_size: .
cdr3_aa: SVVRILNTEAF; j_call: TRBJ1-1; v_call: TRBV29-1; clone_size: .
cdr3_aa: ASSQAGTSGETQY; j_call: TRBJ2-5; v_call: TRBV4-3; clone_size: few
cdr3_aa: SAPTSGYGTQH; j_call: TRBJ2-7; v_call: TRBV20-1; clone_size: .
cdr3_aa: ASSQTGTQY; j_call: TRBJ2-5; v_call: TRBV7-9; clone_size: few
cdr3_aa: ATSVRNQETQY; j_call: TRBJ2-5; v_call: TRBV24-1; clone_size: .
cdr3_aa: SAYRPGGSETQY; j_call: TRBJ2-5; v_call: TRBV20-1; clone_size: .
cdr3_aa: ASGLFGETQY; j_call: TRBJ2-5; v_call: TRBV12-5; clone_size: .
cdr3_aa: ASRTAGTGGIGEQF; j_call: TRBJ2-1; v_call: TRBV25-1; clone_size: few
cdr3_aa: ASKVAAEQY; j_call: TRBJ2-7; v_call: TRBV2; clone_size: few
cdr3_aa: SAAREGSSYNEQF; j_call: TRBJ2-1; v_call: TRBV20-1; clone_size: few
cdr3_aa: ASSHGTREAKNIQY; j_call: TRBJ2-4; v_call: TRBV5-1; clone_size: few
cdr3_aa: ASSLERGLQYEQY; j_call: TRBJ2-7; v_call: TRBV7-2; clone_size: few
cdr3_aa: ASSLAYEAGWANNEQF; j_call: TRBJ2-1; v_call: TRBV5-6; clone_size: .
cdr3_aa: ASSQDLAGGIQY; j_call: TRBJ2-4; v_call: TRBV4-1; clone_size: once
cdr3_aa: ATSGDRLGYGYT; j_call: TRBJ1-2; v_call: TRBV15; clone_size: few
cdr3_aa: ASSDQGAVSMGTQY; j_call: TRBJ2-5; v_call: TRBV25-1; clone_size: .
cdr3_aa: SASPGRTYEQY; j_call: TRBJ2-7; v_call: TRBV20-1; clone_size: .
cdr3_aa: ASSAGSGGPYEQY; j_call: TRBJ2-7; v_call: TRBV11-2; clone_size: few
cdr3_aa: SASLGAETGVNVLT; j_call: TRBJ2-6; v_call: TRBV20-1; clone_size: once
cdr3_aa: ASSLWVETPDYAEAF; j_call: TRBJ1-1; v_call: TRBV28; clone_size: .
cdr3_aa: ASSYEHRGGDEQY; j_call: TRBJ2-5; v_call: TRBV6-6; clone_size: .
cdr3_aa: ASGTTGVNQPQH; j_call: TRBJ1-5; v_call: TRBV7-9; clone_size: .
cdr3_aa: SVEEEQGLLSTDTQY; j_call: TRBJ2-3; v_call: TRBV29-1; clone_size: .
cdr3_aa: ASSFIETSYEQY; j_call: TRBJ2-7; v_call: TRBV5-1; clone_size: few
cdr3_aa: ASSFHRGSGNEQF; j_call: TRBJ2-1; v_call: TRBV7-9; clone_size: .
cdr3_aa: SVGGLANSYEQY; j_call: TRBJ2-7; v_call: TRBV29-1; clone_size: .
cdr3_aa: ASSFRDSYNEQY; j_call: TRBJ2-7; v_call: TRBV5-1; clone_size: few
cdr3_aa: ASSLGGSGGPGDTQY; j_call: TRBJ2-3; v_call: TRBV27; clone_size: .
cdr3_aa: ASSYSEAGTRKNIQY; j_call: TRBJ2-4; v_call: TRBV6-5; clone_size: few
cdr3_aa: SVEGASGLDTQY; j_call: TRBJ2-3; v_call: TRBV29-1; clone_size: few
cdr3_aa: ASSLVSTGVGEQY; j_call: .; v_call: TRBV7-6; clone_size: .
cdr3_aa: ASSLRELINSPLH; j_call: TRBJ1-6; v_call: TRBV5-1; clone_size: .